This entry is about one TCR beta chain. Its antigen is unidentified. After removal of 4 bases from V and 3 bases from J, the junction contained 2 bases not matched to a gene. Germline CDR1 LNHDA, CDR2 SQIVND (reference sequence). CDR3 length: 15 amino acids. Libraries were prepared by immunoSEQ multiplex PCR; TCRdb keeps only in-frame clonotypes and omits some of them. The sample consists of about 680,000 clones, roughly 70% of them appearing once. This record comes from a study of shared clonotypes between healthy human individuals. Points from the study as a whole: Rarefaction demonstrated incomplete sorted-subset sequencing despite large depth. When naive CD4 clonotypes were compared across a few donors, 5% to 5.5% were shared.

Sample: memory CD4+ T cells sorted from blood. Subset given: CD45RA-negative fraction. The chain joins TRBV19 to TRBJ2-1; 11 nucleotides align to TRBD2. This clonotype was obtained from a woman in her twenties or thirties in good health. In DNA, the CDR3 is TGTGCCAGTAGTAGGGGACTAGCGGTCTACAATGAGCAGTTCTTC. This encodes CASSRGLAVYNEQFF.